The 3 T cell receptor beta chains below all came from one sample that was sequenced in a study of cytomegalovirus exposure and HLA in healthy donors. The study ran its PCR with 60 Vbeta and 13 Jbeta primers. Using immunoSEQ multiplex PCR, the repertoire was profiled, and TCRdb retains in-frame clones only, with some absent. Of 150,000 to 200,000 clones listed, roughly 80% are singletons. The source material was PBMCs. The receptors originated from a female donor in good health and CMV-seronegative.

The chain is built from TRBV4-2 and TRBJ1-2; 7 nucleotides line up with TRBD1. Germline loops: CDR1 LGHNA, CDR2 YNFKEQ. The CDR3 contains 14 residues. Trimming at V came to 1 base and at J to 5 bases, leaving 4 bases not matched to a gene. The CDR3 DNA follows: TGTGCCAGCAGCCAAGGAAGGGGGCCTTATGGCTACACCTTC. Protein sequence: CASSQGRGPYGYTF.

The rearrangement joins TRBV27 to TRBJ2-5; TRBD2 aligns across 13 bases. V trimming: 8 bases; J trimming: 5 bases; junction bases outside the gene matches: 14. This CDR3 has 17 residues. Germline CDR1 reads MNHEY; CDR2 reads SMNVEV (reference sequence). The CDR3 loop reads CASGEHRLAGGSETQYF. The DNA for the CDR3 is TGTGCCAGCGGGGAGCATCGACTAGCGGGAGGATCCGAGACCCAGTACTTC.

The chain joins TRBV7-9 to TRBJ2-5; the match to TRBD2 covers 13 bases. J lost 3 bases, V lost 5 bases, and 3 bases had no gene match. Germline V gene data show CDR1 as SEHNR and CDR2 as FQNEAQ (reference sequence). The CDR3 contains 15 residues. This CDR3 is CASSLGLAGEETQYF. As DNA, the CDR3 is TGTGCCAGCAGCCTCGGACTAGCGGGGGAAGAGACCCAGTACTTC.